This paragraph covers one TCR beta chain sequence. Its target antigen remains unknown. Base quality data are lacking; no much larger clone is found one base away. The CDR3 regions of human TCRbeta chains were analyzed by immunosequencing. In the original analysis: Repertoire TCRs were checked for matches against a reference library of SARS-CoV-2-specific TCRs that had been generated using the MIRA antigen-specificity platform. Breadth was defined as the fraction of unique TCRs that were SARS-CoV-2-associated, and depth was defined as the fraction of total T cells that were SARS-CoV-2-associated. Using the MIRA data, each spike-specific TCR was assigned both to the spike region to which the TCR was reactive and to a CD4 or CD8 class. Log10-transformed breadth and depth values were compared by one-way ANOVA with Sidak's multiple comparisons tests. This immuneACCESS table, as held by TCRdb, lists in-frame sequences with V and J called but not all clones. Of the missing ones, under half trace to an unresolved V gene in checked studies; the others have no known cause. V and J calls and clone size follow that table, whereas D and trimming were derived from the DNA. For this sample there are roughly 110,000 clones; approximately 87% appear just once. The ten largest clones take up about 5% of the sample.

The sample originates from a study of T cell responses to AZD1222 COVID-19 vaccine (dated by TCRdb to 2020 to 2023). Turning to the overall study: AZD1222 recipients given second doses at about 4 weeks or at about 12 weeks were pooled, since spike-specific TCR depth and breadth were not found to differ between the two schedules. A total of approximately 240 trial participants underwent TCR sequencing, of whom roughly 210 received two doses of AZD1222 and some 25 received two doses of the MenACWY control vaccine. Trial participants were enrolled into age subgroups of 18-55, 56-69 and 70-plus years, which contained around 150, 28 and 57 TCR-sequenced participants, respectively. The full study reports these points: Because no day 14 peak-response samples were available, repertoires were characterized only after the peak T cell response. Participants were mostly white British, with more females than males. The authors suggested clonal diversity may have been underestimated. In the small 56-69-year group, the increase in depth fell short of significance, most likely because of low power. Conclusions about previously exposed vaccinees are limited because only five to seven AZD1222 recipients were SARS-CoV-2 seropositive at baseline. Reportedly, close to half of the unique spike-specific TCRs recognized epitopes lying outside the regions that are mutated in the B.1.351 and B.1.1.7 variants. Vaccine-associated CD4 TCRs spanned the whole spike protein, with dominant responses in regions 160-218 and 743-854. A significant rise in spike-specific TCR breadth and depth was observed after two AZD1222 doses relative to day 0 and relative to MenACWY recipients.

Trimming accounts for 4 bases at V and 0 bases at J, while the number of junction bases matched to no gene is 10. CDR1 MDHEN and CDR2 SYDVKM are derived from the germline V gene. Counted from cysteine to phenylalanine, this CDR3 has 17 amino acids. CDR3 DNA only is kept here, 51 bases in frame from base 1. The time point label of this sample denotes: baseline before first vaccination. The vaccinee samples were drawn from two UK trials, COV001 and COV002, one of which was a single-blind randomized controlled phase 2/3 trial testing AZD1222 (ChAdOx1 nCoV-19) in healthy adults. Trial participant PBMC samples were collected at day 0 and day 28 after the second dose for TCRbeta chain sequencing.

Sequencing was performed on peripheral blood, taken on day 0 of AZD1222 vaccination. This TCR was recovered from an adult in good health. This sequence uses TRBV28 and TRBJ2-7; 9 central nucleotides agree with TRBD2. The CDR3 has the sequence CASSSPTSGPNSYEQYF. The sequenced DNA is TGTGCCAGCAGTTCACCGACTAGCGGACCCAACTCCTACGAGCAGTACTTC.